The text below deals with one T cell receptor beta chain. The V end was cut by 0 bases, the J end by 5 bases, with 5 bases between. The CDR3 is made up of 12 amino acids. Looked up from germline, CDR1 is SEHNR and CDR2 is FQNEAQ (reference sequence). This entry comes from a study of cytomegalovirus exposure and HLA in healthy donors. Amplification used 60 Vbeta primers and 13 Jbeta primers. Some clones are missing from TCRdb's copy, which holds only in-frame ones; the method was immunoSEQ multiplex PCR. The sample has roughly 100,000 clones; over 70% are singletons. The donors, nominally healthy at sampling, likely had unrecorded immune exposures.

This rearrangement joins TRBV7-9 to TRBJ2-7; unclear D gene. This sequence was found in a male donor in good health and CMV-seronegative. Sequencing input: PBMCs. The CDR3 DNA is TGTGCCAGCAGCTTAGCAGGAGACGAGCAGTACTTC. Translating gives CASSLAGDEQYF.